These T cell receptor beta chains were read from a single sample in a study of cytomegalovirus exposure and HLA in healthy donors. Libraries were prepared by immunoSEQ multiplex PCR; TCRdb keeps only in-frame clonotypes and omits some of them. This repertoire shows approximately 49,000 clones, roughly 92% found once; its top ten account for more than 1.4%. The specimen was PBMCs. These receptors all come from a man aged 18 to 35 in good health and CMV-seronegative. Both conserved end residues are part of each CDR3.

J: TRBJ1-2
length: 12
V: TRBV6-5
CDR3: CASRITGGGYTF

J: TRBJ2-7
length: 16
V: TRBV7-9
CDR3: CASSLGHPDSGYEQYF

J: TRBJ2-1
length: 12
V: TRBV30
CDR3: CAWRRGALGQFF

J: TRBJ2-1
length: 11
V: TRBV27
CDR3: CASSLGARQFF

J: TRBJ2-7
length: 16
V: TRBV28
CDR3: CASSFVGRARSYEQYF

J: TRBJ2-1
length: 15
V: TRBV27
CDR3: CASSSGLAVRDEQFF

J: TRBJ1-5
length: 15
V: TRBV6-4
CDR3: CASSAGSGGNQPQHF

J: TRBJ2-3
length: 16
V: TRBV9
CDR3: CASSVGEQGSTDTQYF

J: TRBJ2-6
length: 17
V: TRBV28
CDR3: CASRPSDELSGANVLTF

J: TRBJ2-7
length: 13
V: TRBV5-4
CDR3: CASSLDSTNEQYF

J: TRBJ2-2
length: 17
V: TRBV5-1
CDR3: CASSLWVAGGPTGELFF

J: TRBJ2-7
length: 13
V: TRBV28
CDR3: CASSPGGKYEQYF

J: TRBJ2-5
length: 15
V: TRBV18
CDR3: CASSPVAGGQETQYF

J: TRBJ2-3
length: 15
V: TRBV4-3
CDR3: CASSQELASTDTQYF

J: TRBJ1-2
length: 14
V: TRBV7-2
CDR3: CASSLPGTGHGYTF

J: TRBJ2-7
length: 14
V: TRBV9
CDR3: CASSVARETYEQYF

J: TRBJ2-7
length: 16
V: TRBV28
CDR3: CASRPTLTGGRDEQYF

J: TRBJ1-2
length: 13
V: TRBV29-1
CDR3: CSVGGGSGYGYTF

J: TRBJ2-7
length: 14
V: TRBV28
CDR3: CASSFLDSSYEQYF

J: TRBJ2-3
length: 15
V: TRBV27
CDR3: CASSLGGFRTDTQYF

J: TRBJ1-2
length: 13
V: TRBV7-9
CDR3: CASSLDRSYGYTF

J: TRBJ2-3
length: 15
V: TRBV11-2
CDR3: CASSRTSGVTDTQYF

J: TRBJ2-3
length: 18
V: TRBV7-9
CDR3: CASSSEREGFYGTDTQYF

J: TRBJ2-7
length: 14
V: TRBV5-1
CDR3: CASSTLHGTYEQYF

J: TRBJ2-6
length: 16
V: TRBV5-4
CDR3: CASSGKRDSGANVLTF

J: TRBJ1-2
length: 12
V: TRBV19
CDR3: CASTDTTYGYTF

J: TRBJ2-6
length: 12
V: TRBV6-6
CDR3: CASSPGANVLTF

J: TRBJ2-2
length: 12
V: TRBV4-1
CDR3: CASSRGAGELFF

J: TRBJ1-2
length: 14
V: TRBV6-5
CDR3: CASSYLQGGYGYTF

J: TRBJ2-3
length: 16
V: TRBV23-1
CDR3: CASSPWVAGYTDTQYF

J: TRBJ2-4
length: 17
V: TRBV4-1
CDR3: CASSQLTGAGAKNIQYF

J: TRBJ2-7
length: 18
V: TRBV7-2
CDR3: CASSLISSGPASSYEQYF

J: TRBJ2-7
length: 14
V: TRBV19
CDR3: CASSIDSNRGEQYF